Listed here are 22 T cell receptor beta chains from one sample, sequenced in a study of cytomegalovirus exposure and HLA in healthy donors. The PCR contained 60 Vbeta and 13 Jbeta primers. Sequencing was performed with immunoSEQ multiplex PCR; in TCRdb, only in-frame clones are kept and a portion is missing. The data hold about 160,000 clones, with about 80% observed a single time. What was sequenced was PBMCs. These receptors originate from a female donor in good health and CMV-seronegative.

In its sample, this clone was seen once. The chain is built from TRBV18 and TRBJ1-5; 7 bases agree with TRBD1. Trimming at V came to 0 bases and at J to 6 bases, leaving 8 bases not matched to a gene. This CDR3 comprises 16 residues. From germline, CDR1 is KGHSH and CDR2 LQKENI. Here the CDR3 reads CASSPPNRGMGQPQHF. DNA of the CDR3: TGTGCCAGCTCACCACCGAACAGGGGAATGGGTCAGCCCCAGCATTTT.

The gene calls are TRBV5-1 and TRBJ2-5, with 8 bases that match TRBD2. Trimming at V came to 4 bases and at J to 2 bases, leaving 13 bases not matched to a gene. Germline CDR1 and CDR2: SGHRS and YFSETQ. CDR3 length equals 17 residues. The CDR3: CASSPGLLAGTQETQYF. Written as DNA, the CDR3 is TGCGCCAGCAGCCCGGGGTTATTAGCGGGGACTCAAGAGACCCAGTACTTC. Together with reference TRBV5-1 and TRBJ2-5, the CDR3 gives the full variable domain: KAGVTQTPRYLIKTRGQQVTLSCSPISGHRSVSWYQQTPGQGLQFLFEYFSETQRNKGNFPGRFSGRQFSNSRSEMNVSTLELGDSALYLCASSPGLLAGTQETQYFGPGTRLLVL.

The rearrangement joins TRBV18 to TRBJ1-6, with 8 bases lining up with TRBD1. The CDR3 sequence is 14 residues long. Trimming at V came to 4 bases and at J to 8 bases, leaving 4 bases not matched to a gene. Looked up from germline, CDR1 is KGHSH and CDR2 is LQKENI. The CDR3 nucleotides read TGTGCCAGCTCACTCGGGACAGGAGATTCACCCCTCCACTTT. This codes for CASSLGTGDSPLHF.

This rearrangement joins TRBV7-2 to TRBJ2-7; 15 positions match TRBD2. Trimming cost V 3 bases and J 6 bases; bases outside gene matches: 6. The CDR3 contains 16 residues. CDR1 and CDR2 from the germline V gene are SGHTA and FQGNSA. The CDR3 DNA reads as TGTGCCAGCAGCTTGGGGACTAGCGGGAGGAACGGCGAGCAGTACTTC. The encoded protein is CASSLGTSGRNGEQYF.

The chain joins TRBV29-1 to TRBJ1-1; 9 nucleotides line up with TRBD1. The CDR3 has 14 amino acids. Losses at the gene ends were 5 bases for V and 4 bases for J; bases not matched to a gene: 8. Germline assignment: CDR1 SQVTM and CDR2 ANQGSEA. CDR3 sequence: CSVPRGTGRTEAFF. The CDR3 DNA sequence: TGCAGCGTTCCGAGGGGGACAGGGCGCACTGAAGCTTTCTTT.

This clone was counted once. The chain recombines TRBV5-1 with TRBJ1-1; 7 bases map to TRBD1. Per germline, CDR1 SGHRS and CDR2 YFSETQ. The CDR3 sequence is 15 residues long. V lost 0 bases, J lost 6 bases, and 8 bases stayed unmatched. The CDR3 DNA reads TGCGCCAGCAGCTTGGAGACAGGGTGGCAATCTGAAGCTTTCTTT. Translating gives CASSLETGWQSEAFF. Combining the CDR3 with reference TRBV5-1 and TRBJ1-1 gives the whole variable domain KAGVTQTPRYLIKTRGQQVTLSCSPISGHRSVSWYQQTPGQGLQFLFEYFSETQRNKGNFPGRFSGRQFSNSRSEMNVSTLELGDSALYLCASSLETGWQSEAFFGQGTRLTVV.

This rearrangement joins TRBV21-1 to TRBJ2-4; the DNA was not used to check the table's D call, TRBD1. TRBV21-1 is termed a pseudogene. The CDR3 covers 16 residues. Here the CDR3 reads CASSKWTGGARNIQYF. DNA for the CDR3: TGTGCCAGCAGCAAATGGACAGGGGGCGCAAGGAACATTCAGTACTTC.

The V call is TRBV30, the J call TRBJ2-7, with 9 bases matching TRBD1. The CDR3 has 12 amino acids. In germline, CDR1 is GTSNPN, CDR2 SVGIG (reference sequence). V trimming: 5 bases; J trimming: 5 bases; junction bases outside the gene matches: 4. This CDR3 reads CAWGQGSNEQYF. The CDR3 nucleotides are TGTGCCTGGGGACAGGGGTCCAACGAGCAGTACTTC.

V gene TRBV9 combines with J gene TRBJ1-3, with a weak D call TRBD1 (5 bases). Trimming cost V 3 bases and J 2 bases, with 9 bases left between them. The V gene's germline CDR1 is SGDLS and CDR2 YYNGEE. The CDR3 loop spans 14 amino acids. CDR3 sequence reads: CASSDPRAGNTIYF. CDR3 in DNA: TGTGCCAGCAGCGACCCCAGGGCTGGAAACACCATATATTTT.

The chain has TRBV4-1 and TRBJ2-2; D is perhaps TRBD2 (7 bases). Germline V gene data show CDR1 as MGHRA and CDR2 as YSYEKL. Trimming removed 3 bases from V and 1 base from J, with 18 bases in between. The CDR3 totals 18 residues. As DNA, the CDR3 is TGCGCCAGCAGCCAGACCAAGCGCGGGGGCCTGAACACCGGGGAGCTGTTTTTT. Protein product: CASSQTKRGGLNTGELFF.

The CDR3 region is CSGHKGGIQYF. Written as DNA, the CDR3 is TGCAGCGGCCATAAAGGGGGCATTCAGTACTTC. The chain joins TRBV29-1 to TRBJ2-4, with D tentatively TRBD1 (6 bases). CDR1 and CDR2 (germline): SQVTM, ANQGSEA. This CDR3 has 11 amino acids. Trimming pared 7 bases from V and 9 bases from J, leaving 13 bases between.

The V gene is TRBV7-3, the J gene TRBJ2-2; TRBD2 aligns across 7 bases. CDR3 size: 14 residues. The J segment lost 5 bases and the V segment lost 4 bases, leaving 4 bases of the junction unmatched. CDR1 is SGHTA and CDR2 is FQGTGA in the germline V gene. The CDR3 DNA reads as TGTGCCAGCAGCTCATTTAGCGGGACCGGGGAGCTGTTTTTT. Its translation is CASSSFSGTGELFF.

The chain joins TRBV6-1 to TRBJ2-4; 7 bases fit TRBD1. V dropped 4 bases and J dropped 14; count of bases not matched to a gene: 5. The CDR3 has 11 residues. Germline CDR1 MNHNS, CDR2 SASEGT. This chain's CDR3 is CASSGGQNEYF. CDR3 DNA: TGTGCCAGCAGTGGGGGACAGAACGAGTACTTC.

The rearrangement joins TRBV7-2 to TRBJ1-2; D is uncertain. This CDR3 has 15 amino acids. V dropped 1 base and J dropped 7 bases, with 16 bases sitting between them. Germline V gene lookup returns CDR1 SGHTA and CDR2 FQGNSA. This CDR3 reads CASSLDWGAGSGYTF. DNA for the CDR3: TGTGCCAGCAGCTTAGATTGGGGTGCGGGCTCTGGCTACACCTTC.

In this sample, this clone turned up a few times. The chain combines TRBV29-1 with TRBJ1-2; a possible D gene is TRBD1 (5 bases). This CDR3 is 12 amino acids long. Germline V gene sequence: CDR1 SQVTM, CDR2 ANQGSEA. With 3 bases removed from V and 4 bases from J, the gap between germline ends came to 9 bases. DNA of the CDR3: TGCAGCGTTGATCAGGGATCCTATGGCTACACCTTC. Protein sequence: CSVDQGSYGYTF.

The genes are TRBV7-9 and TRBJ1-2; no clear D gene. V was cut by 11 bases and J by 2 bases, with 24 bases left in between. Germline CDR1 and CDR2: SEHNR and FQNEAQ (reference sequence). This CDR3 comprises 16 residues. This chain's CDR3 is CAGGSSFHHSNYGYTF. CDR3 nucleotides: TGTGCCGGCGGTTCAAGCTTCCACCATTCAAACTATGGCTACACCTTC. Full variable domain (remainder filled in from reference TRBV7-9 and TRBJ1-2): DTGVSQNPRHKITKRGQNVTFRCDPISEHNRLYWYRQTLGQGPEFLTYFQNEAQLEKSRLLSDRFSAERPKGSFSTLEIQRTEQGDSAMYLCAGGSSFHHSNYGYTFGSGTRLTVV.

This clone came up once. The chain combines TRBV6-5 with TRBJ2-7; 8 bases are shared with TRBD1. Germline-derived CDR1 and CDR2 are MNHEY and SVGAGI. V shed 2 bases and J 5 bases; nucleotides not matched to a gene: 5. The CDR3 is 14 residues long. The CDR3 region is CASSYQGAYDEQYF. The CDR3 bases are TGTGCCAGCAGTTACCAGGGGGCGTATGACGAGCAGTACTTC.

The V gene is TRBV13, the J gene TRBJ2-2, with 13 positions matching TRBD2. The ends lost 2 bases at V and 5 bases at J; junction bases unmatched: 11. This CDR3 has 19 residues. Germline CDR1 is PRHDT and CDR2 is FYEKMQ (reference sequence). This CDR3 is CASSLTARLAGGGTGELFF. CDR3 DNA: TGTGCCAGCAGCTTAACCGCTAGACTAGCGGGAGGTGGGACCGGGGAGCTGTTTTTT.

The CDR3 DNA reads as TGCAGCGTTGAAATCGACACCTCCTACGAGCAGTACTTC. It specifies CSVEIDTSYEQYF. The chain joins TRBV29-1 to TRBJ2-7; D not certain. Trimming left V 2 bases short and J 0 bases short, with 8 bases between. Germline-derived CDR1 and CDR2 are SQVTM and ANQGSEA. The CDR3 is 13 amino acids.

This clone was counted a few times. CDR3 loop: CASSYSDRANEKLFF. The CDR3 region has the DNA TGTGCCAGCAGTTACTCCGACCGGGCTAATGAAAAACTGTTTTTT. This sequence joins TRBV6-5 and TRBJ1-4; D unclear. Between the trimmed V and J ends, which lost 0 bases and 3 bases, there was a span of 8 bases. The germline V gene has CDR1 MNHEY and CDR2 SVGAGI. This CDR3 spans 15 amino acids.

The rearrangement joins TRBV5-1 to TRBJ2-1; no reliable D call. Trimming removed 0 bases from V and 7 bases from J, with 11 bases in between. This CDR3 is built from 14 residues. Germline V lookup: CDR1 SGHRS, CDR2 YFSETQ. CDR3 DNA sequence: TGCGCCAGCAGCTTGGATGTGGGCCAAAATGAGCAGTTCTTC. This codes for CASSLDVGQNEQFF. Combining the CDR3 with reference TRBV5-1 and TRBJ2-1 gives the whole variable domain KAGVTQTPRYLIKTRGQQVTLSCSPISGHRSVSWYQQTPGQGLQFLFEYFSETQRNKGNFPGRFSGRQFSNSRSEMNVSTLELGDSALYLCASSLDVGQNEQFFGPGTRLTVL.

The V and J genes are TRBV7-9 and TRBJ1-4; TRBD1 aligns across 12 bases. V lost 5 bases and J lost 8; bases outside the gene matches: 3. The CDR3 is made up of 14 amino acids. The germline V gene has CDR1 SEHNR and CDR2 FQNEAQ (reference sequence). The CDR3 region is CASSRDRGQEKLFF. CDR3 DNA: TGTGCCAGCAGCCGGGACAGGGGGCAAGAAAAACTGTTTTTT.